This T cell receptor beta chain was profiled in a study of cytomegalovirus exposure and HLA in healthy donors. In the case of this clone: Its antigen is unidentified.

Donors consisted of healthy bone marrow donors. Study-level findings and limits: Per published reports, the classifier diagnosed cytomegalovirus status with high specificity and sensitivity.

It was with 60 Vbeta and 13 Jbeta primers that the PCR ran. Using immunoSEQ multiplex PCR, the repertoire was profiled, and TCRdb retains in-frame clones only, with some absent. The sample lists approximately 190,000 clones, more than 75% seen once, with roughly 2.6% in the top ten. In germline, CDR1 is GTSNPN, CDR2 SVGIG (reference sequence). This CDR3 comprises 15 residues. Trimming stripped 3 bases from V and 0 bases from J, with 13 bases between. What was sequenced was PBMCs. This sequence originates from a woman in her forties or fifties in good health and CMV-seropositive. The chain has TRBV30 and TRBJ2-3; D perhaps matches TRBD2 (6 bases). CDR3 sequence: CAWSLRRGSTDTQYF. DNA for the CDR3: TGTGCCTGGAGCCTACGGCGGGGTAGCACAGATACGCAGTATTTT.